The subject of this entry is one TCR beta chain. This specimen comes from a study of blood T cell repertoires in COVID-19. Study-wide background: Samples of COVID-19 (acute and convalescent) were obtained from the United States, Italy and Spain. PBMCs, B-cell-depleted T cells, or T cells provided the cDNA or gDNA that made up the material.

The ends were cut back, 2 bases at V and 4 bases at J, with 14 bases in the middle. Germline CDR1 and CDR2: KGHSH and LQKENI. This CDR3 has 16 amino acids. In the original analysis: Reference gene primer amplification in the assay estimated nucleated cell counts. Data came from immunoSEQ multiplex PCR; TCRdb stores just in-frame clones and leaves some out. The DNA was the basis for D and trimming; V, J and clone size are from that table. This table holds roughly 190,000 clones, roughly four fifths found once. The V and J genes are TRBV18 and TRBJ1-4; maybe TRBD1 (5 bases). The sequence derives from a woman between 50 and 59 years old with acute or convalescent COVID-19. Sequencing was done on a sample of peripheral blood. The CDR3 here is CASSPGQGKSNEKLFF. The CDR3 DNA follows: TGTGCCAGCTCACCAGGGCAGGGCAAGAGTAATGAAAAACTGTTTTTT.